These 2 T cell receptor beta chains share one sample of origin, sequenced in a study of blood T cell repertoires in COVID-19. TCRdb keeps only in-frame clones here, not all; method: immunoSEQ multiplex PCR. The profile shows 90,000 to 100,000 clones, about 86% of them singletons. The source material was peripheral blood. All receptors come from a man of 80 years or more with acute or convalescent COVID-19.

The CDR3 bases are TGTGCCAGCAGAAACAGGGGGCCGGGCACAGATACGCAGTATTTT. It specifies CASRNRGPGTDTQYF. This rearrangement joins TRBV27 to TRBJ2-3; 9 nucleotides match TRBD1. CDR3 length equals 15 residues. Germline V CDR1 and CDR2: MNHEY, SMNVEV (reference sequence). J gave up 1 base and V 6 bases, and 5 bases lay outside the gene matches.

The chain carries TRBV20-1 and TRBJ2-1; 9 nucleotides align to TRBD2. Germline trimming cut 7 bases from V and 14 bases from J; bases unmatched to any gene: 9. Looked up from germline, CDR1 is DFQATT and CDR2 is SNEGSKA (reference sequence). This CDR3 comprises 11 residues. The CDR3 sequence: CSGASGTQKFF. Written as DNA, the CDR3 is TGCAGTGGTGCTAGCGGGACCCAAAAGTTCTTC.